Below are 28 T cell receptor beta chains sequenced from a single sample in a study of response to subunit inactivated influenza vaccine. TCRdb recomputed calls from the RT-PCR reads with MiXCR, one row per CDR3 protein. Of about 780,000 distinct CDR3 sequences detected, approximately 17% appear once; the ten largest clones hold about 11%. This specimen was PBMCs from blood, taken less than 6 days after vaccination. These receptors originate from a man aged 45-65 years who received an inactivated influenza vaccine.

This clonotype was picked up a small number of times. The CDR3 loop reads CASSNLRGSPSYEQYF. In DNA form, the CDR3 reads TGTGCCAGCAGCAATTTACGGGGCTCCCCCTCCTACGAGCAGTACTTC. The V and J genes are TRBV21-1 and TRBJ2-7; the listed D gene, TRBD1, was not tested against the DNA. TRBV21-1 is a pseudogene segment. This CDR3 comprises 16 residues.

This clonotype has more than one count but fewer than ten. The CDR3 DNA sequence: TGCGCCAGCAGCCAAGAGGGAATGCGTGGCTACACCTTC. It translates to CASSQEGMRGYTF. J is TRBJ1-2 and V is TRBV4-3, with D unclear. There are 13 residues in the CDR3. V lost 0 bases and J 7 bases, leaving 9 bases between the germline ends. Germline CDR1 LGHNA, CDR2 YSLEER.

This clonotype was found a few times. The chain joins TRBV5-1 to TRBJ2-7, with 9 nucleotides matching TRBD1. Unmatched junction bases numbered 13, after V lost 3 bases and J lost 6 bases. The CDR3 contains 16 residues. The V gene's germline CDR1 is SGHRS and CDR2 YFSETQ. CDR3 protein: CASSSDPGQGTSEQYF. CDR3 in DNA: TGCGCCAGCAGCTCAGACCCGGGACAGGGAACATCCGAGCAGTACTTC. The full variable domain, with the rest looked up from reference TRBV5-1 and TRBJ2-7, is KAGVTQTPRYLIKTRGQQVTLSCSPISGHRSVSWYQQTPGQGLQFLFEYFSETQRNKGNFPGRFSGRQFSNSRSEMNVSTLELGDSALYLCASSSDPGQGTSEQYFGPGTRLTVT.

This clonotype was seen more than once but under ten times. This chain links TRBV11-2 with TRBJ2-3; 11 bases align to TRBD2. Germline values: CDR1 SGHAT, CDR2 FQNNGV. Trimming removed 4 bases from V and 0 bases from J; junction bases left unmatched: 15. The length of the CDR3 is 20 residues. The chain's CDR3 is CASSSLLISSGGSSTDTQYF. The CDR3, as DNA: TGTGCCAGCAGCTCCCTTCTAATCTCTAGCGGGGGGTCTAGCACAGATACGCAGTATTTT.

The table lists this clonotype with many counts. CDR3 protein: CASSRTGSGYTF. For the CDR3, the DNA is TGTGCCAGCAGTCGTACAGGGTCTGGCTACACCTTC. The chain joins TRBV12-3 or TRBV12-4 to TRBJ1-2; possibly TRBD1 for D (6 bases). Trimming cost V 5 bases and J 7 bases, with 11 bases left between them. CDR3 size: 12 residues.

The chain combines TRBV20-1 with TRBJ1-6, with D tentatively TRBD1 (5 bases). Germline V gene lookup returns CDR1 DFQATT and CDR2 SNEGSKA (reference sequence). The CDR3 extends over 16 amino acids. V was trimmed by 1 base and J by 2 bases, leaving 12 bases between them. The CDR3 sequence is CSARAGGNTYNSPLHF. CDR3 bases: TGCAGTGCTAGAGCTGGGGGGAACACCTATAATTCACCCCTCCACTTT.

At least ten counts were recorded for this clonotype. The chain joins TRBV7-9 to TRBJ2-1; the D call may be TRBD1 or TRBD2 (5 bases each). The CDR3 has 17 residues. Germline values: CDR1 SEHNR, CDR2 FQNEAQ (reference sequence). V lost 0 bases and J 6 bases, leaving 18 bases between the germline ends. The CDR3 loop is CASSLARDLGWANEQFF. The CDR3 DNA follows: TGTGCCAGCAGCTTAGCTCGGGACCTAGGCTGGGCCAATGAGCAGTTCTTC. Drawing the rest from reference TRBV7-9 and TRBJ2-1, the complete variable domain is DTGVSQNPRHKITKRGQNVTFRCDPISEHNRLYWYRQTLGQGPEFLTYFQNEAQLEKSRLLSDRFSAERPKGSFSTLEIQRTEQGDSAMYLCASSLARDLGWANEQFFGPGTRLTVL.

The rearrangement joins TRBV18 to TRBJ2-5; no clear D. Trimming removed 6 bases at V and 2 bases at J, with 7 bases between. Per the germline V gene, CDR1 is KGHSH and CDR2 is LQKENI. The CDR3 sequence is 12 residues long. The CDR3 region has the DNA TGTGCCAGCTCTCCCAAACAAGAGACCCAGTACTTC. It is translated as CASSPKQETQYF.

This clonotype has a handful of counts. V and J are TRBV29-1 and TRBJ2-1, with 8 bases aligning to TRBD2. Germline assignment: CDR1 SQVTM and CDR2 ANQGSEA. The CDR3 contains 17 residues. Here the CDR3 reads CSASGGSELRSYNEQFF. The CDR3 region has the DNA TGCTCTGCCAGCGGGGGATCGGAATTACGCTCCTACAATGAGCAGTTCTTC.

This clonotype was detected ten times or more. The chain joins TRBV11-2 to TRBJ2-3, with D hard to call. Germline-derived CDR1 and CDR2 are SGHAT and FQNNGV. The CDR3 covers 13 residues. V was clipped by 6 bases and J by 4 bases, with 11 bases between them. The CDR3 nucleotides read TGTGCCAGCAGTCCCCCCACGGCAGATACGCAGTATTTT. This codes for CASSPPTADTQYF. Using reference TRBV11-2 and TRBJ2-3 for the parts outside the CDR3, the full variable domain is EAGVAQSPRYKIIEKRQSVAFWCNPISGHATLYWYQQILGQGPKLLIQFQNNGVVDDSQLPKDRFSAERLKGVDSTLKIQPAKLEDSAVYLCASSPPTADTQYFGPGTRLTVL.

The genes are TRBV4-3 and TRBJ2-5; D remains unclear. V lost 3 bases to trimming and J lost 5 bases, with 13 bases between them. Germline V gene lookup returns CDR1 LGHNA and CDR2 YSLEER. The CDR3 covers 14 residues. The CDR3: CASSQGASRETQYF. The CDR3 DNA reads TGCGCCAGCAGCCAGGGCGCTAGTCGGGAGACCCAGTACTTC.

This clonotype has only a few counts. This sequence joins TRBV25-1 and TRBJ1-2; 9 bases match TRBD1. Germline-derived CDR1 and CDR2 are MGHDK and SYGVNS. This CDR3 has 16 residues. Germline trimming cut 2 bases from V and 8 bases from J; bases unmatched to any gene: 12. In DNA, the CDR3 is TGTGCCAGCAGTGAACTAGGTGGGACAGGGAGAGGAGGCTACACCTTC. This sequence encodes CASSELGGTGRGGYTF.

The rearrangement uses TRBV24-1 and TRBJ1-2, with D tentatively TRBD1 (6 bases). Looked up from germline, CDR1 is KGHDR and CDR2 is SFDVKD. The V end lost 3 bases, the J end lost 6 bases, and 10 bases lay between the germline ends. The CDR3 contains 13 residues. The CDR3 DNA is TGTGCCACCAGTGATGCAGGGGTTAATGGCTACACCTTC. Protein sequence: CATSDAGVNGYTF.

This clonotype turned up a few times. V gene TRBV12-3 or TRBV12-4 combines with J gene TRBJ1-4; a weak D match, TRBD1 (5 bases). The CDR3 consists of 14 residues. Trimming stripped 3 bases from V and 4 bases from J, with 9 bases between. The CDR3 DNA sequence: TGTGCCAGCAGTTTCCCAGGGATTAATGAAAAACTGTTTTTT. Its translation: CASSFPGINEKLFF.

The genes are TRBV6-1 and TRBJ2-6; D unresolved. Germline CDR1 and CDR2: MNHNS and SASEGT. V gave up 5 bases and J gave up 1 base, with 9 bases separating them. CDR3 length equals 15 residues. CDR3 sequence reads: CASSPLWSGANVLTF. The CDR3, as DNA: TGTGCCAGCAGTCCCCTGTGGTCTGGGGCCAACGTCCTGACTTTC.

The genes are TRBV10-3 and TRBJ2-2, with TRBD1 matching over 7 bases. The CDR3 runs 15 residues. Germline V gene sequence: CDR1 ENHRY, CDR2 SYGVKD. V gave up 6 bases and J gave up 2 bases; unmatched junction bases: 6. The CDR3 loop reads CAIRSGTANTGELFF. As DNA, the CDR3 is TGTGCCATCAGATCCGGGACAGCTAACACCGGGGAGCTGTTTTTT.

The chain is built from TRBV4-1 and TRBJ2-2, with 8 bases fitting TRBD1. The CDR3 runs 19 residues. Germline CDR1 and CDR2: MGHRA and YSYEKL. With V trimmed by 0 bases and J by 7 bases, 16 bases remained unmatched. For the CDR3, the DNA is TGCGCCAGCAGCCAAGATCTTAAGAGACAGGGGCGGAGGGGCGGGGAGCTGTTTTTT. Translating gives CASSQDLKRQGRRGGELFF.

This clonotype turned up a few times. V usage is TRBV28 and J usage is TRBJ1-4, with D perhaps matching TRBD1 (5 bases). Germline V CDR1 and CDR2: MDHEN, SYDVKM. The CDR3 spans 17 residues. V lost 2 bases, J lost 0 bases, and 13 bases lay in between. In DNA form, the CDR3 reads TGTGCCAGCAGTTTAGGACACGGAATCGCAACTAATGAAAAACTGTTTTTT. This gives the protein CASSLGHGIATNEKLFF.

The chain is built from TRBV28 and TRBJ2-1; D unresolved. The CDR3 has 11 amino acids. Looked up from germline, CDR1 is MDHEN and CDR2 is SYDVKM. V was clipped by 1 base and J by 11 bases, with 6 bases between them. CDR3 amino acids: CASSLFFQQFF. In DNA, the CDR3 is TGTGCCAGCAGTTTATTTTTTCAGCAGTTCTTC.

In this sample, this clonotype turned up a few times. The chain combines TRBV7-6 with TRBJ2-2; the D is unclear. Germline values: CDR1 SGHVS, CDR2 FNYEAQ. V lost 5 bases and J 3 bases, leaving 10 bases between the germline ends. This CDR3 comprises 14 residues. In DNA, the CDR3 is TGTGCCAGCAGCCCCGGCAAACACACCGGGGAGCTGTTTTTT. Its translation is CASSPGKHTGELFF.

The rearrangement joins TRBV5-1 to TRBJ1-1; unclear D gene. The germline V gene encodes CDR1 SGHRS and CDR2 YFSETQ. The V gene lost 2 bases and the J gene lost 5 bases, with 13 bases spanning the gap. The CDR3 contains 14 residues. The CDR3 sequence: CASSFGQAETEAFF. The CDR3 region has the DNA TGCGCCAGCAGCTTCGGGCAGGCGGAGACTGAAGCTTTCTTT.

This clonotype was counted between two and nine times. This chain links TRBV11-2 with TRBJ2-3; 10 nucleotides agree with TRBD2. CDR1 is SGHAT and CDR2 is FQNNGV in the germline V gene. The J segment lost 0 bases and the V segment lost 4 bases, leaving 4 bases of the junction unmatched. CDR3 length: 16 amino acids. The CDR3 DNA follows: TGTGCCAGCAGCTCCCTAGCGGGAGTCAGCACAGATACGCAGTATTTT. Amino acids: CASSSLAGVSTDTQYF.

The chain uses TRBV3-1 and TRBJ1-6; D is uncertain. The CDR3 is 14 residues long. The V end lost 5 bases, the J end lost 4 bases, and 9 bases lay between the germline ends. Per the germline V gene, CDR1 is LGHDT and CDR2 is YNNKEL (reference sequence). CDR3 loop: CASSKLQYNSPLHF. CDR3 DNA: TGTGCCAGCAGCAAGTTACAGTATAATTCACCCCTCCACTTT.

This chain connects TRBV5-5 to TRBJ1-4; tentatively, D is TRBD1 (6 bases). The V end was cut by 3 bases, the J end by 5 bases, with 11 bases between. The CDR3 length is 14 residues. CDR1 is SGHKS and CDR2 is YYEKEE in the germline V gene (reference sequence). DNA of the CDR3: TGTGCCAGCAGCTGGGGGACACGGAATGAAAAACTGTTTTTT. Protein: CASSWGTRNEKLFF.

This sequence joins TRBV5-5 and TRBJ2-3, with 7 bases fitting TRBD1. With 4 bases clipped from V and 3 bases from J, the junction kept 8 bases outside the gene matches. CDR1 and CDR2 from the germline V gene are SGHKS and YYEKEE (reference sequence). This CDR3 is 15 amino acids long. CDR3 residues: CASSQSARGTDTQYF. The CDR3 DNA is TGTGCCAGCAGCCAAAGTGCCAGGGGGACAGATACGCAGTATTTT.

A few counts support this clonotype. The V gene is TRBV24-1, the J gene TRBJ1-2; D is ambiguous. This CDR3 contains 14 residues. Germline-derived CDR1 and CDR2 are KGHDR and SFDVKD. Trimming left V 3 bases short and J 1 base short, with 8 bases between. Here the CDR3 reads CATSDRRSNYGYTF. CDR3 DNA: TGTGCCACCAGTGATCGGCGCAGTAACTATGGCTACACCTTC.

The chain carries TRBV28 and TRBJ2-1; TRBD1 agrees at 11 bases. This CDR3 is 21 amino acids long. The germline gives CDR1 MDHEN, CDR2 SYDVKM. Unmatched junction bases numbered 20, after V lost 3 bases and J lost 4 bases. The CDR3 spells CASSLSLRGQGALPIYNEQFF. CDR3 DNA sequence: TGTGCCAGCAGTTTGTCCCTGCGTGGACAGGGGGCGCTCCCAATATACAATGAGCAGTTCTTC.

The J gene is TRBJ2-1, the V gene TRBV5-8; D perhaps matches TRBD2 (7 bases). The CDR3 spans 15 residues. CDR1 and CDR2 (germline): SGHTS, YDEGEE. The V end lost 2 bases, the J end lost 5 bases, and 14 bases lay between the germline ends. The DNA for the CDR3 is TGTGCCAGCAGCTTTGAGGGGGGGCCGCACAATGAGCAGTTCTTC. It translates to CASSFEGGPHNEQFF. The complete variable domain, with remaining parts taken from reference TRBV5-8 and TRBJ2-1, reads EAGVTQSPTHLIKTRGQQATLRCSPISGHTSVYWYQQALGLGLQFLLWYDEGEERNRGNFPPRFSGRQFPNYSSELNVNALELEDSALYLCASSFEGGPHNEQFFGPGTRLTVL.